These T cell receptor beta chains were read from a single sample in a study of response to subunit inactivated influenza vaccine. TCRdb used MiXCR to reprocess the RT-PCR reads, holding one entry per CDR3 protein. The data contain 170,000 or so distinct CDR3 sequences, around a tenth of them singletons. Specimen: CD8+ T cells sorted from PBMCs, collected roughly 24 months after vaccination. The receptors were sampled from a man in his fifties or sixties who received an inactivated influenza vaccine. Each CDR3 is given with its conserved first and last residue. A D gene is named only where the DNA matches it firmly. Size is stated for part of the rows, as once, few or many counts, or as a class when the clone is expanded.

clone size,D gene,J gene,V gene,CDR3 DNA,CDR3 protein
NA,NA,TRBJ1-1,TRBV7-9,TGTGCCAGCAGCTTAGTCAGGGTTTGGGACACTGAAGCTTTCTTT,CASSLVRVWDTEAFF
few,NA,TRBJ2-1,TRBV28,TGTGCCAGCAGTTTGTTCGGTACGCTGCCGTTCTTC,CASSLFGTLPFF
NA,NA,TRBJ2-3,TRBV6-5,TGTGCCAGCAGTTTTTCCCCTTGGGGCACAGATACGCAGTATTTT,CASSFSPWGTDTQYF
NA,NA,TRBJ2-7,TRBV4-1,TGCGCCAGCAGCCAAGAGCTAGGGAGCCTACGTGGGCAGTACTTC,CASSQELGSLRGQYF
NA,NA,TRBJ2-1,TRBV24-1,TGTGCCACCAGTGATTTTGGCGGAGATGAGCAGTTCTTC,CATSDFGGDEQFF
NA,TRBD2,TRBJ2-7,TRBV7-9,TGTGCCAGCAGCTCAAGCGGGGAAATCTCCTACGAGCAGTACTTC,CASSSSGEISYEQYF
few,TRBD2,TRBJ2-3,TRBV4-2,TGTGCCAGCAGCCTCAACTCCGGGACTAGCGGGGGGGAGCAGTATTTT,CASSLNSGTSGGEQYF
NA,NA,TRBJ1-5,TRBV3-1,TGTGCCAGCAGCCAAGATAGAGACCGCCGGCAGCCCCAGCATTTT,CASSQDRDRRQPQHF
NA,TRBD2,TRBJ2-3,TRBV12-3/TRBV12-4,TGTGCCAGCAGTCTAGGGACTAGTGCCGCAGATACGCAGTATTTT,CASSLGTSAADTQYF
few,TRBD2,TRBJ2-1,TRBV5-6,TGTGCCAGCAGCCCCGGCCCGGGACTAGCGTCTTTC,CASSPGPGLASF
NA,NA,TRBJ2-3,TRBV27,TGTGCCAGCAGTTTATCCGTACGGGGGGCCCTATTCACAGATACGCAGTATTTT,CASSLSVRGALFTDTQYF
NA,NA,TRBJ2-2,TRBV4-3,TGCGCCAGCAGCCTAATCGGGACCCCGGCCGGGGAGCTGTTTTTT,CASSLIGTPAGELFF
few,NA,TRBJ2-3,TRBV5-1,TGCGCCAGCAGCCCTAGGGGGGGGTTGAGCACAGATACGCAGTATTTT,CASSPRGGLSTDTQYF
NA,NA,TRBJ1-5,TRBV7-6,TGTGCCAGCAGCTTAAGGGGTGGCAATCAGCCCCAGCATTTT,CASSLRGGNQPQHF
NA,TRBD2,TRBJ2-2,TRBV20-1,TGCAGTGCTAGTGTCCGGCGGGAGGACACCGGGGAGCTGTTTTTT,CSASVRREDTGELFF
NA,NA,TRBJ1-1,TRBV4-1,TGCGCCAGCAGCCAAGATCTGGGGGCGAACACTGAAGCTTTCTTT,CASSQDLGANTEAFF
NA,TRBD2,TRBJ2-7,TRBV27,TGTGCCAGCAGTCCACGGACTAGCGGGAGAAGGGAGCAGTACTTC,CASSPRTSGRREQYF
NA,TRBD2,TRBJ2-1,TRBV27,TGTGCCAGCAGTTTTCTAGCGGGAGGCTCGTGGGGTGTTCATGAGCAGTTCTTC,CASSFLAGGSWGVHEQFF
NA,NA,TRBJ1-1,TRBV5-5,TGTGCCAGCGCCCTTGAGAGGGTCACTGAAGCTTTCTTT,CASALERVTEAFF
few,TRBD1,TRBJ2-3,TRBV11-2,TGTGCCAGCAGCTTAGGGGGACAGCCAGGTACGCAGTATTTT,CASSLGGQPGTQYF
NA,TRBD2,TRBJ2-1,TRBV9,TGTGCCAGCAGCGTGAGCGGGGTGCTCAACTACAATGAGCAGTTCTTC,CASSVSGVLNYNEQFF
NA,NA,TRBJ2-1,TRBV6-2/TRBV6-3,TGTGCCAGCAGTTACCAGGATTACAATGAGCAGTTCTTC,CASSYQDYNEQFF
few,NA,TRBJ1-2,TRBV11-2,TGTGCCAGCAGCTTAGATGGTCGTACAGGGAGGCCGCACGGTTCTCTAATTTATGGCTACACCTTC,CASSLDGRTGRPHGSLIYGYTF
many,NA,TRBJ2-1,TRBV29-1,TGCAGCGTTGAAGCGGAAGCCTTTAGGCAGTTCTTC,CSVEAEAFRQFF
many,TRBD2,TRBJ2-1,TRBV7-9,TGTGCCAGCAGAAGCGGACTAGCGGGAATAGCCCACAATGAGCAGTTCTTC,CASRSGLAGIAHNEQFF
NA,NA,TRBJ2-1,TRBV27,TGTGCCAGCAGTCGTGACTATTACAATGAGCAGTTCTTC,CASSRDYYNEQFF
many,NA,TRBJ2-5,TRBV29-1,TGCAGCGTTATACATGGGACCCAGTACTTC,CSVIHGTQYF
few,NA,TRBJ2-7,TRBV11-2,TGTGCCAGCAGCTCTGGTCCCGGATTCGGATTGCGTTACGAGCAGTACTTC,CASSSGPGFGLRYEQYF
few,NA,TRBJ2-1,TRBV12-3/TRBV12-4,TGTGCCAGCAGTTTAATCGCCACCTACAATGAGCAGTTCTTC,CASSLIATYNEQFF
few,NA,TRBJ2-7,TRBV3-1,TGTGCCAGCAGCCAAGTTTACTACGAGCAGTACTTC,CASSQVYYEQYF
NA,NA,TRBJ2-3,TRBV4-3,TGCGCCAGCAGCCAACAAAGGTGGGGCAGCACAGATACGCAGTATTTT,CASSQQRWGSTDTQYF
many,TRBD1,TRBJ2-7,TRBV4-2,TGTGCCAGCAGTCTCCCGGGACAGTCATCCTACGAGCAGTACTTC,CASSLPGQSSYEQYF
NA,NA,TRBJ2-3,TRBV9,TGTGCCAGCAGCGTGGGCATTAACACAGATACGCAGTATTTT,CASSVGINTDTQYF
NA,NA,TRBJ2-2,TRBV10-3,TGTGCCATCACCAGGGACACCGGGGAGCTGTTTTTT,CAITRDTGELFF
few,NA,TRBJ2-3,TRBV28,TGTGCCAGCAATGACATTACTAGCACAGATACGCAGTATTTT,CASNDITSTDTQYF
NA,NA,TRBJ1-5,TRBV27,TGTGCCAGCAGTCATCGGGCAGGGTGGGATCAGCCCCAGCATTTT,CASSHRAGWDQPQHF
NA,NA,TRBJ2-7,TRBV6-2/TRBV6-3,TGTGCCAGCACCTACTCCCTCACTCAGGGGTTCCACGAGCAGTACTTC,CASTYSLTQGFHEQYF
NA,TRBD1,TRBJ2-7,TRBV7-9,TGTGCCAGCAGCTTGCACACAGGGGGCAACGAGCAGTACTTC,CASSLHTGGNEQYF
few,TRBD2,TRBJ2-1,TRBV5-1,TGCGCCAGCAGCTCCTTAGCGGGGGGGCCCCACAATGAGCAGTTCTTC,CASSSLAGGPHNEQFF
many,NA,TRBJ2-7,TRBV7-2,TGTGCCAGCAGCTTAGACGGGGTACAATCCTACGAGCAGTACTTC,CASSLDGVQSYEQYF
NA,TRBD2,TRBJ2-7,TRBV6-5,TGTGCCAGCAGTTACTCTTCTAGCGGGGGTAGGGAGCAGTACTTC,CASSYSSSGGREQYF
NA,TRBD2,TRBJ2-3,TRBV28,TGTGCCAGCAGTGTAACTAGCGGACCCCCCACAGATACGCAGTATTTT,CASSVTSGPPTDTQYF
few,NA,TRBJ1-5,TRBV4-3,TGCGCCAGCAGCCAAGTTCGTAATCAGCCCCAGCATTTT,CASSQVRNQPQHF
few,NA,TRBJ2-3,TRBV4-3,TGCGCCAGCAGCCAAGAATGGGTACGGGGGCATACGCAGTATTTT,CASSQEWVRGHTQYF
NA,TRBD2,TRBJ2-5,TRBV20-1,TGCAGTGCTGACAGGACTAGCGGGAGGGTTGAGGACACCCAGTACTTC,CSADRTSGRVEDTQYF
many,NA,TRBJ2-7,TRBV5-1,TGCGCCAGCAGCTTGCAGAGTAGCGGATTATACGAGCAGTACTTC,CASSLQSSGLYEQYF
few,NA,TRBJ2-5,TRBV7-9,TGTGCCAGCAGCCCACACCTACAAGAGACCCAGTACTTC,CASSPHLQETQYF
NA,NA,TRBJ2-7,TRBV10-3,TGTGCCATCAGTGAGTCCGACTACGAGCAGTACTTC,CAISESDYEQYF
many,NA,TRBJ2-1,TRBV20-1,TGCAGTGCCGTACTACTATCCCCCGGAGTCCTAAAATACAATGAGCAGTTCTTC,CSAVLLSPGVLKYNEQFF
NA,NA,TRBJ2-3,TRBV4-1,TGCGCCAGCAGCCAAGAGCCCCGCCTTACTAGAAATTTTGCAGATACGCAGTATTTT,CASSQEPRLTRNFADTQYF
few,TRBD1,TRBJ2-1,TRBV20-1,TGCAGTTTCCCGGGACAGGGAGCCAATGAGCAGTTCTTC,CSFPGQGANEQFF
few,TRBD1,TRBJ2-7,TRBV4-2,TGTGCCAGCAGCCAAGAGGGTCGGACAGGCTACGAGCAGTACTTC,CASSQEGRTGYEQYF
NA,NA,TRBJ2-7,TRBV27,TGTGCCAGCAGTTCCCTAGGGGGGGCGCATATCTACGAGCAGTACTTC,CASSSLGGAHIYEQYF
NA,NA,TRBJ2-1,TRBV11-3,TGTGCCAGCAGCCCAAACGGGGTTGAGCAGTTCTTC,CASSPNGVEQFF
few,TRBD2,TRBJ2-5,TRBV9,TGTGCCAGCAGCGTCGGTCTAGCGGGAGAAGAGACCCAGTACTTC,CASSVGLAGEETQYF
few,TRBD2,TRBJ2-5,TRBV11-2,TGTGCCAGCAGGCCACCCCAAATAGCGGGGGGGCCAAGAGAGACCCAGTACTTC,CASRPPQIAGGPRETQYF
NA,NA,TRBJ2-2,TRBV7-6,TGTGCCAGCAGCGCGAGCGTCGGGGAGCTGTTTTTT,CASSASVGELFF
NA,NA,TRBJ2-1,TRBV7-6,TGTGCCAGCAGCTTAGCTACGGCCAACTCCTACAATGAGCAGTTCTTC,CASSLATANSYNEQFF
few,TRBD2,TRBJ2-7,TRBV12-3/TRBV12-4,TGTGCCAGCATGAGCGGGGGGTATAAATACGAGCAGTACTTC,CASMSGGYKYEQYF
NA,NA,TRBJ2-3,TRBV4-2,TGTGCCAGCAGCTACGATTACGGGGATACGCAGTATTTT,CASSYDYGDTQYF